The clone carrying this TCR beta chain was observed at least ten times. The antigen is unknown. Primers used in a second PCR of roughly 6 to 11 cycles were a sample-barcoded 5' primer and a J-beta primer mix. One entry per CDR3 protein, called by TCRdb with MiXCR from the 5' RACE reads. In the table there are about 680,000 distinct CDR3 sequences, 49% of which are singletons. This sample is part of a study of blood T cells in healthy people across ages. Study as a whole: There was about one barcoded beta molecule captured by template switching per two T cells.

Study-level points and caveats: It was the long-lived donors that had more naive CD4+ cells and higher diversity than aged donors.

Material for sequencing was blood. The receptor was isolated from an older woman in good health.

DNA for the CDR3: TGCGCCAGCAGCGGTAAGGACGGACCTTCTTCTAGCACAGATACGCAGTATTTT. It encodes CASSGKDGPSSSTDTQYF. V usage is TRBV5-1 and J usage is TRBJ2-3; D is unclear. The V end was cut by 4 bases, the J end by 0 bases, with 21 bases between. The germline V gene has CDR1 SGHRS and CDR2 YFSETQ. This CDR3 contains 18 residues.